This TCR beta chain appears in the sequencing data of a study of T cells after yellow fever vaccination (dated by TCRdb to 2018 to 2020). Looking at the study overall: The SMART-Seq v4 Ultra Low Input RNA kit was used to prepare libraries from fractions with low cell numbers. Two healthy male donors, one aged 18 to 29 and one aged 30 to 40 years, were included in the cohort. To track T-cell clones before and after primary and booster YFV17D yellow fever vaccination, bulk TCR alpha and beta repertoires were sequenced longitudinally. Bulk PBMC replicates and cell subsets were isolated from blood drawn at multiple timepoints before and after both primary and secondary immunization.

Study-level results and caveats: Only two donors were included in the study, so the extent to which the findings can be generalized is limited. A small fraction of clonotypes showed up in both the CD4 and CD8 compartments, probably as a result of convergent recombination. Compared with the primary T-cell response, the secondary T-cell response was weaker but faster, peaking on day 5 rather than day 15. Most clones expanded after primary vaccination were re-detected after the booster (almost 97% of CD4 and about 88% of CD8), suggesting broad memory maintenance. Computational filtering was needed because FACS-sorted repertoires could contain abundant contaminating clonotypes from the bulk population.

In the germline V gene, CDR1 corresponds to SGHTA and CDR2 to FQGNSA. The CDR3 sequence holds 16 residues, the cysteine and phenylalanine included. The retained sequence is limited to the CDR3, 48 bases, with the frame set at the first base. V lost 5 bases and J lost 0 bases, and the count of bases not matched to a germline gene is 9. The sample's treatment or condition, from its label and the paper: live attenuated yellow fever vaccine strain. At every blood-draw timepoint, two biological replicates of bulk PBMCs were collected. A standard Ficoll-Paque protocol was used to isolate PBMCs from peripheral blood. TriZol was used to extract RNA from bulk PBMCs, from CD4 and CD8 fractions, and from dextramer-positive and dextramer-negative fractions. Points on this clonotype: No cognate antigen has been identified for it. Base qualities are missing; no much larger clone stands one base away.

Synthesis of TCR cDNA relied on 5'RACE template switching, a step that introduced a universal primer site along with unique molecular identifiers. Priming of cDNA synthesis was performed from both the TCR alpha and TCR beta constant segments. Libraries were amplified in two PCR steps, with sample barcodes and sequencing adapters added in the second step. Sequencing of libraries was done on Illumina HiSeq 2500 (2x100 bp) or NovaSeq (2x150 bp). Per the original workflow: Reads were demultiplexed and collapsed into UMI consensus sequences with MIGEC, and V(D)J alignment was performed with MiXCR. Vaccine-responding clonotypes were defined with edgeR using replicate PBMC samples, requiring FDR below 0.01 and a log2 fold change above 5 up to day 15. Each bulk clonotype received a CD4 or CD8 identity based on whether the sequenced CD4 or CD8 repertoire contained that clonotype at higher abundance. TCRdb trimmed public reads at Q25 via fastp, called clones via MiXCR and kept in-frame beta chains. All rows with the same CDR3 protein become a single entry with the most common DNA and genes. TCRdb's processing, not the authors', yielded these V and J calls. For this sample there are about 510,000 distinct CDR3 sequences; 20% to 25% appear just once. The biggest ten clones account for approximately 16% of the sample.

The sample in question was PBMCs, obtained 20 to 25 days after the first yellow fever vaccination. This clonotype was sampled from a man aged 18 to 29 who received the YFV17D yellow fever vaccine. This chain is built from TRBV7-2 and TRBJ1-2; the junction holds 7 bases that match TRBD1. The base sequence is TGTGCCAGCAGCGCGCGTCGGGACAGCCCTAACTATGGCTACACCTTC. Its protein is CASSARRDSPNYGYTF.